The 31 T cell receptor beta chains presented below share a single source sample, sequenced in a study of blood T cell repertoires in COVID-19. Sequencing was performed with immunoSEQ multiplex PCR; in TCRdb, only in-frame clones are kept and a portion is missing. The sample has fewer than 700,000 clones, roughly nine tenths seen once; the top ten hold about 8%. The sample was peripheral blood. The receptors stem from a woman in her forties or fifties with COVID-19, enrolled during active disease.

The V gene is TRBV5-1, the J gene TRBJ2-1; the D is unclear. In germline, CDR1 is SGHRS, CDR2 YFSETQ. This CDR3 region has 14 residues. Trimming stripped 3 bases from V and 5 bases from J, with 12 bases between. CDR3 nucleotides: TGCGCCAGCAGCTCCCTAGACTGGGACAATGAGCAGTTCTTC. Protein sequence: CASSSLDWDNEQFF.

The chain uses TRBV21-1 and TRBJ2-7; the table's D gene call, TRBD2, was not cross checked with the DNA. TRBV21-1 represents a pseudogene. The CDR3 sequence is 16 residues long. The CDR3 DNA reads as TGTGCCAGCAGCCGGAGGCTACATAGAACGTCCTACGAGCAGTACTTC. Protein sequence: CASSRRLHRTSYEQYF.

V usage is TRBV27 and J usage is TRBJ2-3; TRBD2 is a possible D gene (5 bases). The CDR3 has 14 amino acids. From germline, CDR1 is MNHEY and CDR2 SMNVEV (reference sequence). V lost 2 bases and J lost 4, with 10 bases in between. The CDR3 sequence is CASSLLSGADTQYF. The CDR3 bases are TGTGCCAGCAGTTTACTGAGCGGCGCAGATACGCAGTATTTT.

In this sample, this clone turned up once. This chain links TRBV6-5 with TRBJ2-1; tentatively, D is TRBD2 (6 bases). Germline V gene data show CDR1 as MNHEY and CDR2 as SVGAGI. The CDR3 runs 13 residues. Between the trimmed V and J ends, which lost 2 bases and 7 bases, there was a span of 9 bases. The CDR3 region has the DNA TGTGCCAGCAGTTACGGGGGACTTAATGAGCAGTTCTTC. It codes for CASSYGGLNEQFF.

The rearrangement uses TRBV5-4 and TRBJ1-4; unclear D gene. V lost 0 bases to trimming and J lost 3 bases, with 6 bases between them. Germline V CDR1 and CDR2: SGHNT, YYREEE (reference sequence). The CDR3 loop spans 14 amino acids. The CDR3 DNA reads TGTGCCAGCAGCTTGGAACAGTCTAATGAAAAACTGTTTTTT. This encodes CASSLEQSNEKLFF.

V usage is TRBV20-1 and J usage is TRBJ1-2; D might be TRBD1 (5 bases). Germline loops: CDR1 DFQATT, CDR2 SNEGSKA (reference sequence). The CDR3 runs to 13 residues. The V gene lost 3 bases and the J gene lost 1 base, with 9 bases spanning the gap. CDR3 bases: TGCAGTGCTAGTCAGGGATATAACTATGGCTACACCTTC. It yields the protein CSASQGYNYGYTF.

The CDR3 DNA sequence: TGTGCCAGCGATCGGACTAGCGGAGGCGCAGATACGCAGTATTTT. This translates into CASDRTSGGADTQYF. J is TRBJ2-3 and V is TRBV2; 10 positions agree with TRBD2. The CDR3 totals 15 residues. CDR1 SNHLY and CDR2 FYNNEI come from the germline V gene. With 8 bases clipped from V and 4 bases from J, the junction kept 9 bases outside the gene matches.

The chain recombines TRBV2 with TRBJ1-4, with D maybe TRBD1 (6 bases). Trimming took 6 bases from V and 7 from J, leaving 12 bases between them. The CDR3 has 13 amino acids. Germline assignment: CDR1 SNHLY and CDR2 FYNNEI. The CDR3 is CASRATGAEKLFF. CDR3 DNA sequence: TGTGCCAGCAGAGCGACAGGAGCTGAAAAACTGTTTTTT.

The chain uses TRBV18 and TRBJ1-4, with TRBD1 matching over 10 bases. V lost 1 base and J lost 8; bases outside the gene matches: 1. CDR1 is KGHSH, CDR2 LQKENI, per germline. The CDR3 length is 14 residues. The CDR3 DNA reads TGTGCCAGCTCACCACGGGACAGGGGAGAAAAACTGTTTTTT. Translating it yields CASSPRDRGEKLFF.

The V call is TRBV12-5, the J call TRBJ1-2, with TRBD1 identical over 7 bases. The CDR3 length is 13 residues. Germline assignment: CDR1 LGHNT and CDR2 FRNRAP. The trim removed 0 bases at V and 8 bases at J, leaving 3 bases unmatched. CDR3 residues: CASGLVPGQGYTF. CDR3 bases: TGTGCTAGTGGTTTGGTGCCGGGACAGGGCTACACCTTC.

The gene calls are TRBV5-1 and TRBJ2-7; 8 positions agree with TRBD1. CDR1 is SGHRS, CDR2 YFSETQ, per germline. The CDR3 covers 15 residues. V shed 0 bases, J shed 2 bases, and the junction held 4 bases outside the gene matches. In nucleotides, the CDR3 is TGCGCCAGCAGCTTGGGTCGGGACAGGACCTACGAGCAGTACTTC. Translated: CASSLGRDRTYEQYF.

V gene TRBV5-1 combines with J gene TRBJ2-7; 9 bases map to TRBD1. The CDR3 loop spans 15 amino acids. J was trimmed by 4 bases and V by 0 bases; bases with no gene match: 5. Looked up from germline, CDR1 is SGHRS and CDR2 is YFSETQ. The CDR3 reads CASSLATGQGYEQYF. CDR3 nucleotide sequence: TGCGCCAGCAGCTTGGCTACGGGACAGGGATACGAGCAGTACTTC.

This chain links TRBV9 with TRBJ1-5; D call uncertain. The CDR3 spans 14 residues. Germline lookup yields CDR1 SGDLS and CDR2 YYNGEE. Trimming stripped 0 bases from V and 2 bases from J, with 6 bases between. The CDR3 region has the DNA TGTGCCAGCAGCGTAGACGGGGGCAATCAGCCCCAGCATTTT. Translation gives CASSVDGGNQPQHF. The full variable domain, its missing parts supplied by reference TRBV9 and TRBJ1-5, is DSGVTQTPKHLITATGQRVTLRCSPRSGDLSVYWYQQSLDQGLQFLIQYYNGEERAKGNILERFSAQQFPDLHSELNLSSLELGDSALYFCASSVDGGNQPQHFGDGTRLSIL.

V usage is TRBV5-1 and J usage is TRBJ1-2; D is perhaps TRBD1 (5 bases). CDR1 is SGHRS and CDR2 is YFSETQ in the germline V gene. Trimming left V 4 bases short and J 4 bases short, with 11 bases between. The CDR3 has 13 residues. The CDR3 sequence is CASSPDIGYGYTF. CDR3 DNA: TGCGCCAGCAGCCCGGACATCGGCTATGGCTACACCTTC.

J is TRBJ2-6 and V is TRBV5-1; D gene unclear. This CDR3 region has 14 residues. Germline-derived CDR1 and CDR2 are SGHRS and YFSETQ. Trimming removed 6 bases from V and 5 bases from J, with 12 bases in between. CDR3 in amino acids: CASTAEPWANVLTF. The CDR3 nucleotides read TGCGCCAGCACCGCGGAACCTTGGGCCAACGTCCTGACTTTC.

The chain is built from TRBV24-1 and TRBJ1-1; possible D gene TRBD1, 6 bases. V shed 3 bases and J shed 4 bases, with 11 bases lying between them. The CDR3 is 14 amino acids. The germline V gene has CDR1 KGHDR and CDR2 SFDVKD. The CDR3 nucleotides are TGTGCCACCAGTGATCCCAGACAGGCCACTGAAGCTTTCTTT. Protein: CATSDPRQATEAFF.

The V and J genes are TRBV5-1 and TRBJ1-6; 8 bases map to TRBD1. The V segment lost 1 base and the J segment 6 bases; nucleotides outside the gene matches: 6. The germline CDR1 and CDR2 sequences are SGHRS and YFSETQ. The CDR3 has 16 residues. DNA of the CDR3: TGCGCCAGCAGCTTGTGGACAGGGTCCGGTAATTCACCCCTCCACTTT. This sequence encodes CASSLWTGSGNSPLHF.

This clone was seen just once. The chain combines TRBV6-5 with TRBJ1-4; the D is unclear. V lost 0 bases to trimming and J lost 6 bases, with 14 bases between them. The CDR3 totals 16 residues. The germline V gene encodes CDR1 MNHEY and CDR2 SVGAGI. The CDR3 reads CASSYSRRGRDEKLFF. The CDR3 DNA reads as TGTGCCAGCAGTTACTCGAGGCGGGGTCGAGATGAAAAACTGTTTTTT.

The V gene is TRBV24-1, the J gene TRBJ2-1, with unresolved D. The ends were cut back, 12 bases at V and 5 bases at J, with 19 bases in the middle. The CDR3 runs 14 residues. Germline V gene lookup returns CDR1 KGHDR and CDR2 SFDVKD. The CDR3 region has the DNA TGTGCCGGTGAGACACACCTTCCTAACAATGAGCAGTTCTTC. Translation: CAGETHLPNNEQFF.

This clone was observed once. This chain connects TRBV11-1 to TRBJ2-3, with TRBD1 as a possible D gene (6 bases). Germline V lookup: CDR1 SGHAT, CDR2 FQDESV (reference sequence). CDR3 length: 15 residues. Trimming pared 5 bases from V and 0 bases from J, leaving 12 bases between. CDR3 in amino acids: CASSQDSSSTDTQYF. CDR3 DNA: TGTGCCAGCAGCCAGGACAGCTCTAGCACAGATACGCAGTATTTT. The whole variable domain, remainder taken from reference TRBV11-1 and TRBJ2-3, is EAEVAQSPRYKITEKSQAVAFWCDPISGHATLYWYRQILGQGPELLVQFQDESVVDDSQLPKDRFSAERLKGVDSTLKIQPAELGDSAMYLCASSQDSSSTDTQYFGPGTRLTVL.

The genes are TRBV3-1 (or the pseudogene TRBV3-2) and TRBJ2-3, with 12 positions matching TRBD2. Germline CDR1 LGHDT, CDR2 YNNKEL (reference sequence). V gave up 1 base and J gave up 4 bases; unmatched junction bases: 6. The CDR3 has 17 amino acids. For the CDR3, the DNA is TGTGCCAGCAGCCAAGTCCTACTAGCGGGGGGTCCAGATACGCAGTATTTT. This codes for CASSQVLLAGGPDTQYF.

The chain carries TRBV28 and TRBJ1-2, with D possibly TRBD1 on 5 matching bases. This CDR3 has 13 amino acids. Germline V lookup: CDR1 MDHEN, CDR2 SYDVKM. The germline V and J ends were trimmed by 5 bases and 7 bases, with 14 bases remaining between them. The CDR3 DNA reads TGTGCCAGCAGTCTCCCGGACAATTCTGGCTACACCTTC. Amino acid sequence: CASSLPDNSGYTF.

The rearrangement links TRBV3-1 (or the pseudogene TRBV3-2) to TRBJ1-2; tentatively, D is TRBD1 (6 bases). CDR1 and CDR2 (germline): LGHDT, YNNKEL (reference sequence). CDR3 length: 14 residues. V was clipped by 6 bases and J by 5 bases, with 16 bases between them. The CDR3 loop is CASRSGQPGYGYTF. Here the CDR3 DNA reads TGTGCCAGCAGATCAGGACAGCCAGGGTATGGCTACACCTTC.

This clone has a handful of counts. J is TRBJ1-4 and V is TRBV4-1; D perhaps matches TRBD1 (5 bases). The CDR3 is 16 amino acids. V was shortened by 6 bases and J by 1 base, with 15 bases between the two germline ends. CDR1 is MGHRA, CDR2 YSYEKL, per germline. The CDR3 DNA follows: TGCGCCAGCAGTACCGGCGGCAGGGAAACTAATGAAAAACTGTTTTTT. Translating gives CASSTGGRETNEKLFF.

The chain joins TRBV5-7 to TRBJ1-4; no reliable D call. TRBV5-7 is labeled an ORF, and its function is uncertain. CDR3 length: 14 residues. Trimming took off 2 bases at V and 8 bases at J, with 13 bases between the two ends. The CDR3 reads CASSLPEAREKLFF. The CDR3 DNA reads TGTGCCAGCAGCTTACCTGAGGCCCGAGAAAAACTGTTTTTT.

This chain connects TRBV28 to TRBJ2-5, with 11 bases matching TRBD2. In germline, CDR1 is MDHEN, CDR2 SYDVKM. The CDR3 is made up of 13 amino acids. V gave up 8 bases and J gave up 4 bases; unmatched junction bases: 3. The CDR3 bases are TGTGCCAGCCAGCTAGCGGGGGGAGAGACCCAGTACTTC. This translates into CASQLAGGETQYF.

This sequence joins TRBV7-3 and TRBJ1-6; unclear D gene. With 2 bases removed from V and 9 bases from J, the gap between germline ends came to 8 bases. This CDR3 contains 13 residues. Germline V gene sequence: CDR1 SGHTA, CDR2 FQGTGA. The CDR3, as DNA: TGTGCCAGCAGCTTAGGCACGGGTTCACCCCTCCACTTT. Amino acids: CASSLGTGSPLHF.

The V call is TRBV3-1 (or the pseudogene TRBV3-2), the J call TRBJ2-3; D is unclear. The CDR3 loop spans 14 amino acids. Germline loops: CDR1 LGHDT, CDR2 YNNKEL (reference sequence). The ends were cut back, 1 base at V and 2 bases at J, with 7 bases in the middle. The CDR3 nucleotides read TGTGCCAGCAGCCAAGCCGAGGTCACAGATACGCAGTATTTT. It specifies CASSQAEVTDTQYF.

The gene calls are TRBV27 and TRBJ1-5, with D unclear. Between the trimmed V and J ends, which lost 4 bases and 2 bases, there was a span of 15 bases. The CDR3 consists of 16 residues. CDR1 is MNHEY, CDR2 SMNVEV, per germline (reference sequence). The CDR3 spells CASSSPRNGGNQPQHF. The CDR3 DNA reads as TGTGCCAGCAGTTCCCCGAGGAACGGGGGCAATCAGCCCCAGCATTTT.

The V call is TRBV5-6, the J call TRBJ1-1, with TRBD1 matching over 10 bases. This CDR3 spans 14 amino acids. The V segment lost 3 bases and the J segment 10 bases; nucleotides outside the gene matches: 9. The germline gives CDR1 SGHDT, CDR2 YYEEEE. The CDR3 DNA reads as TGTGCCAGCAGCTCCCAAATGGACAGGGGGGCAGCTTTCTTT. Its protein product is CASSSQMDRGAAFF.

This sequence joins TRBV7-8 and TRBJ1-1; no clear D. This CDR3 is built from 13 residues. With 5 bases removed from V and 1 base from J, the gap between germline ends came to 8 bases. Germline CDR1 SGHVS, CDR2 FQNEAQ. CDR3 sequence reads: CASSIRSNTEAFF. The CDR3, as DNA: TGTGCCAGCAGCATTCGGTCGAACACTGAAGCTTTCTTT.